Only a few counts were recorded for the clone carrying this TCR beta chain. The antigen is unknown. Purity exceeding 95% was reached by all sorted populations. The data derive from a study of beta chain features in type 1 diabetes. Looking at the study overall: In all, around 99 million sorted cells from all samples were analyzed.

CDR1 and CDR2 (germline): SGDLS, YYNGEE. The CDR3 covers 16 residues. The J segment lost 2 bases and the V segment lost 7 bases, leaving 13 bases of the junction unmatched. The sequenced template was cDNA made from the entire isolated RNA. Assay: immunoSEQ multiplex PCR; the TCRdb copy retains only in-frame clones and omits some. Here the sample spans 300,000 to 450,000 clones, roughly a fifth being singletons. Study-level results: Across all four CD4+ subsets, people with type 1 diabetes showed modestly shorter TCRB CDR3s. Within the patient group, naive, central memory and Treg TCRB repertoires appeared more similar to each other than within healthy donors.

The sample was naive CD4+ T cells from blood. V usage is TRBV9 and J usage is TRBJ2-7; TRBD2 aligns across 9 bases. This TCR was recovered from a young woman in good health. CDR3 loop: CASGGETSGTAYEQYF. DNA of the CDR3: TGTGCCAGCGGCGGGGAGACTAGCGGTACCGCCTACGAGCAGTACTTC.